This T cell receptor (beta chain) came from a study of blood T cell repertoires in COVID-19. Study information: Both acute and convalescent COVID-19 samples were obtained from the United States, Italy and Spain. Sources were T cells, B-cell-depleted T cells, or PBMCs; the material itself was cDNA or gDNA.

The germline V gene has CDR1 SEHNR and CDR2 FQNEAQ (reference sequence). Trimming cost V 1 base and J 1 base, with 5 bases left between them. The CDR3 runs 14 residues. In the original processing: Reference gene primer amplification in the assay estimated nucleated cell counts. Some clones are missing from TCRdb's copy, which holds only in-frame ones; the method was immunoSEQ multiplex PCR. The V and J calls and clone size come from that table; D and trimming were worked out from the DNA. Of about 200,000 clones in the sample, 75% to 85% are singletons; the top ten hold approximately 10%. This chain links TRBV7-9 with TRBJ2-1; D not resolved. The sample taken for sequencing was peripheral blood. This TCR was sampled from a man aged 50-60 years with active or convalescent COVID-19. CDR3 coding DNA: TGTGCCAGCAGCTTAGTCACTTCCTACAATGAGCAGTTCTTC. This translates into CASSLVTSYNEQFF. Complete variable domain (other parts from reference TRBV7-9 and TRBJ2-1): DTGVSQNPRHKITKRGQNVTFRCDPISEHNRLYWYRQTLGQGPEFLTYFQNEAQLEKSRLLSDRFSAERPKGSFSTLEIQRTEQGDSAMYLCASSLVTSYNEQFFGPGTRLTVL.